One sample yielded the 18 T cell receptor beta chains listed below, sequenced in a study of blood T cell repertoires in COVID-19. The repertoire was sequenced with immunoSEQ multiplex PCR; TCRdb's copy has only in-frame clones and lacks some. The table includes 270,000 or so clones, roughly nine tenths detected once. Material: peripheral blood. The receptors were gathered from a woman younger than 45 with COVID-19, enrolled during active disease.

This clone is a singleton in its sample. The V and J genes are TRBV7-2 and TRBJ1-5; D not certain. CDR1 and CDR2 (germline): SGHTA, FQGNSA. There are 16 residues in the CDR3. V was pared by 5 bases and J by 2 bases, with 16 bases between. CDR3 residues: CASSKLQMGRNQPQHF. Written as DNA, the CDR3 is TGTGCCAGCAGCAAACTACAAATGGGTCGCAATCAGCCCCAGCATTTT.

The CDR3 coding sequence is TGTGCCAGCACTAGCGGGGGCCCTAGTTTCTTC. This translates into CASTSGGPSFF. This chain links TRBV3-1 (or the pseudogene TRBV3-2) with TRBJ2-1; TRBD2 matches at 10 bases. This CDR3 has 11 residues. Per the germline V gene, CDR1 is LGHDT and CDR2 is YNNKEL (reference sequence). The junction had 7 bases not matched to a gene; V was cut back by 7 bases and J by 16 bases.

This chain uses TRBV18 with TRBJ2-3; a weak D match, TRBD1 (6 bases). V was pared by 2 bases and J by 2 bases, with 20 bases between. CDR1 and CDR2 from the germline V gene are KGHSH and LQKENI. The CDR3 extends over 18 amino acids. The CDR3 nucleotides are TGTGCCAGCTCACCAGAGGGCCGGGACACCATATCCACAGATACGCAGTATTTT. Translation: CASSPEGRDTISTDTQYF.

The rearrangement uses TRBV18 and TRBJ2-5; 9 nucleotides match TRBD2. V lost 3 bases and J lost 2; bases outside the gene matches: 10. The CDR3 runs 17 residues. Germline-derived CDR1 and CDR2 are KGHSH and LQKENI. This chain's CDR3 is CASSPLSLAGPQETQYF. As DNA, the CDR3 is TGTGCCAGCTCACCTCTCTCGCTAGCGGGGCCACAAGAGACCCAGTACTTC.

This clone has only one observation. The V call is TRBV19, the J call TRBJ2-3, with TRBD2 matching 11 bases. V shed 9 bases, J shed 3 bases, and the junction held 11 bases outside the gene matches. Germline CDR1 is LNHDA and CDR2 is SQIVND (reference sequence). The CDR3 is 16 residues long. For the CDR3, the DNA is TGTGCCAGCTCCCCCCCGGGACTAGCGGTTACAGATACGCAGTATTTT. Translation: CASSPPGLAVTDTQYF.

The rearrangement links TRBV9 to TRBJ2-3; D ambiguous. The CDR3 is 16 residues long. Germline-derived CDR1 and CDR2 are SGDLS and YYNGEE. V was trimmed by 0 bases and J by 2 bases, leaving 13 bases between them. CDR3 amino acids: CASSVGVWSSTDTQYF. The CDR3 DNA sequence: TGTGCCAGCAGCGTAGGCGTTTGGAGTTCCACAGATACGCAGTATTTT.

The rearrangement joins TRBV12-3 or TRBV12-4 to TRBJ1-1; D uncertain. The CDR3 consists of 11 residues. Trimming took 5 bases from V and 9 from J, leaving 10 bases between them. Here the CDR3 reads CASSTGSKAFF. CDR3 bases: TGTGCCAGCAGTACCGGGTCCAAAGCTTTCTTT.

CDR3: CASSFTGGGSNEQFF. CDR3 bases: TGTGCCAGCAGCTTCACGGGGGGCGGTTCGAATGAGCAGTTCTTC. The rearrangement joins TRBV13 to TRBJ2-1, with TRBD2 as a possible D gene (7 bases). Per the germline V gene, CDR1 is PRHDT and CDR2 is FYEKMQ (reference sequence). The V and J ends lost 3 bases and 7 bases respectively, with 16 bases between them. The CDR3 consists of 15 residues.

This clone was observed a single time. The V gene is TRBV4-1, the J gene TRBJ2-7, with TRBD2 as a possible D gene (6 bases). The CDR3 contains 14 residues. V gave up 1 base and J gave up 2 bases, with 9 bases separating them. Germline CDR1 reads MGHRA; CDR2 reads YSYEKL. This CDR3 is CASSQGRGPYEQYF. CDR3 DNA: TGCGCCAGCAGCCAAGGGCGGGGACCCTACGAGCAGTACTTC.

DNA for the CDR3: TGTGCCAGCAGCCAAGTGGACACTGAGTGGAATGGCTACACCTTC. This sequence encodes CASSQVDTEWNGYTF. This rearrangement joins TRBV3-1 (or the pseudogene TRBV3-2) to TRBJ1-2; D may be TRBD1 (5 bases). In germline, CDR1 is LGHDT, CDR2 YNNKEL (reference sequence). Trimming pared 1 base from V and 6 bases from J, leaving 15 bases between. CDR3 length: 15 residues.

CDR3 nucleotides: TGTGCCAGTAGTATAGAGTTAGGGTCCGCGGGCACTGAAGCTTTCTTT. Residues: CASSIELGSAGTEAFF. This chain joins TRBV19 and TRBJ1-1; no clear D. The V and J ends lost 0 bases and 4 bases respectively, with 15 bases between them. Germline values: CDR1 LNHDA, CDR2 SQIVND (reference sequence). The CDR3 is made up of 16 amino acids.

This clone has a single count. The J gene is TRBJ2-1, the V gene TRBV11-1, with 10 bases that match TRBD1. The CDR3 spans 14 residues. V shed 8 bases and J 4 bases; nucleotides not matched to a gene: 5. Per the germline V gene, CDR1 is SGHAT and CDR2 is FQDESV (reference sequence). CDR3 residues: CASQPGQGYNEQFF. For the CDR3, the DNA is TGTGCCAGCCAGCCGGGACAGGGGTACAATGAGCAGTTCTTC.

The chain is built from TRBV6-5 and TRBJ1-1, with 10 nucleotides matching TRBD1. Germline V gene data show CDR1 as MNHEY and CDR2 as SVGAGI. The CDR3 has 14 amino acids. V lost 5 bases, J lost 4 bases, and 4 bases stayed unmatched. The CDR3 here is CASSHGTGATEAFF. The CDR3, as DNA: TGTGCCAGCAGTCATGGGACAGGGGCCACTGAAGCTTTCTTT.

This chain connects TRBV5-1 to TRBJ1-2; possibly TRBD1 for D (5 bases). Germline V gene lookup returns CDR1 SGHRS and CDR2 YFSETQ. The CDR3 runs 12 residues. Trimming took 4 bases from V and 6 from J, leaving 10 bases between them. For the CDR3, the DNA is TGCGCCAGCAGCACGACAGTTGATGGCTACACCTTC. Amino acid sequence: CASSTTVDGYTF.

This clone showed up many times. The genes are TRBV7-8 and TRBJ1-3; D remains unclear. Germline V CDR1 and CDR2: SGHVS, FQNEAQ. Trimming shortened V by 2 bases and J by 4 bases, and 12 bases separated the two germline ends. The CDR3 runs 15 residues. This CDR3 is CASSLNGILGNTIYF. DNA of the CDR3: TGTGCCAGCAGCTTAAACGGGATCCTCGGAAACACCATATATTTT.

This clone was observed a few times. The CDR3 nucleotides read TGCAGCGTGACAGGGGTTGACACTGAAGCTTTCTTT. This gives the protein CSVTGVDTEAFF. J is TRBJ1-1 and V is TRBV29-1, with 8 positions matching TRBD1. CDR3 length: 12 amino acids. V lost 6 bases to trimming and J lost 3 bases; unmatched junction nucleotides: 3. Germline loops: CDR1 SQVTM, CDR2 ANQGSEA.

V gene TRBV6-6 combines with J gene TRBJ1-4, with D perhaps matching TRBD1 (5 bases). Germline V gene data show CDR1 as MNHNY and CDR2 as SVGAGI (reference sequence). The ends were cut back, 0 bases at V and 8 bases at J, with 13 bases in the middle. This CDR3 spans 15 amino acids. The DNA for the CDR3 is TGTGCCAGCAGTTACTCGAAACAGGAGGGGGAAAAACTGTTTTTT. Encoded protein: CASSYSKQEGEKLFF.

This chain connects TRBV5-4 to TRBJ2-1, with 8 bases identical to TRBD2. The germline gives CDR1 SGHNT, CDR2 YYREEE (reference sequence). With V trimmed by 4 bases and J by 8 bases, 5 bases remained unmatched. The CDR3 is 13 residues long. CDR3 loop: CASSEGLVDEQFF. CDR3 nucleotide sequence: TGTGCCAGCAGCGAGGGACTAGTCGATGAGCAGTTCTTC.